This T cell receptor (beta chain) was recovered during a study of spatial heterogeneity in lung cancer. The overall study: Within raw reads, each unique TCR and UMI combination appeared on average more than ten times.

Every individual TCR cDNA molecule carried its own unique molecular identifier, which allowed correction of PCR and sequencing errors. TCRdb re-derived calls from the 5' RACE reads in MiXCR, one entry per CDR3 protein. Found here are about 5,700 distinct CDR3 sequences, over 5% of them singletons; the top ten hold about a tenth. This clonotype has at least ten counts. Time point denoted: sample taken at primary tumor resection. A total of some 70 untreated early-stage non-small cell lung cancer patients served as donors. Frozen PBMC, nontumor lung or tumor provided whole RNA, which was sequenced unsorted. CDR1 is SQVTM and CDR2 is ANQGSEA in the germline V gene. The CDR3 spans 13 residues. Deletions cut 5 bases from V and 5 bases from J, with 12 bases between.

This receptor was obtained from a female donor with early-stage non-small cell lung cancer. The J gene is TRBJ2-2, the V gene TRBV29-1; D is possibly TRBD1 (5 bases). The sequencing used normal lung tissue next to the tumor, collected at surgery. The CDR3 DNA reads as TGCAGCGTTCGGCAGGGTGGAACCGGGGAGCTGTTTTTT. Encoded protein: CSVRQGGTGELFF.